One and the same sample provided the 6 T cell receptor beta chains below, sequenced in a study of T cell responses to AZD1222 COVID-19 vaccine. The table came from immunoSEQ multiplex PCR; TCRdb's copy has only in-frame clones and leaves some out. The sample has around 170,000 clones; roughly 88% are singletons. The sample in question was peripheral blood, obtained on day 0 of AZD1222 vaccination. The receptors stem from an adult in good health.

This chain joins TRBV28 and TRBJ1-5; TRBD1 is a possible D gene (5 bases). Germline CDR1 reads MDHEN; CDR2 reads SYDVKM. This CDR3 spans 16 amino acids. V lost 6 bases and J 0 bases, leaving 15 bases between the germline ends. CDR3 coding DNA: TGTGCCAGCAGAAAAAGACAGAAGAGTAGCAATCAGCCCCAGCATTTT. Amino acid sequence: CASRKRQKSSNQPQHF. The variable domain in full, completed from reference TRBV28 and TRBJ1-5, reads DVKVTQSSRYLVKRTGEKVFLECVQDMDHENMFWYRQDPGLGLRLIYFSYDVKMKEKGDIPEGYSVSREKKERFSLILESASTNQTSMYLCASRKRQKSSNQPQHFGDGTRLSIL.

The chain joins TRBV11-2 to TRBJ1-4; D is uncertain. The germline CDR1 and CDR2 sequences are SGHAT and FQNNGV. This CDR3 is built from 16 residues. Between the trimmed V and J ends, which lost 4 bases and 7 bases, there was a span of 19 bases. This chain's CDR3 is CASSSIGGRRFEKLFF. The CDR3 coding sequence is TGTGCCAGCAGCTCTATCGGAGGACGGCGATTTGAAAAACTGTTTTTT.

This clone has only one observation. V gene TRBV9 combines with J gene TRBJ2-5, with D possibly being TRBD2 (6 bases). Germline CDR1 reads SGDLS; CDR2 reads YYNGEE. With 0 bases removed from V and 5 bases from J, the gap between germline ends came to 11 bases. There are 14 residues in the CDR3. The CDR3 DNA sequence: TGTGCCAGCAGCGTAGCCGGGACTCGGGAGACCCAGTACTTC. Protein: CASSVAGTRETQYF. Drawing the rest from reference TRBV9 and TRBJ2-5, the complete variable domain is DSGVTQTPKHLITATGQRVTLRCSPRSGDLSVYWYQQSLDQGLQFLIQYYNGEERAKGNILERFSAQQFPDLHSELNLSSLELGDSALYFCASSVAGTRETQYFGPGTRLLVL.

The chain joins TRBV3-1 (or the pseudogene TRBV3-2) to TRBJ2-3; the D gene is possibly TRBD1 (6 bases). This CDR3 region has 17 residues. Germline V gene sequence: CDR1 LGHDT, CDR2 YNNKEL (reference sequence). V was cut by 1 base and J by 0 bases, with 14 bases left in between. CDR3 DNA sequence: TGTGCCAGCAGCCAAGCTGACAGGCCATGGAGCACAGATACGCAGTATTTT. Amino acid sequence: CASSQADRPWSTDTQYF.

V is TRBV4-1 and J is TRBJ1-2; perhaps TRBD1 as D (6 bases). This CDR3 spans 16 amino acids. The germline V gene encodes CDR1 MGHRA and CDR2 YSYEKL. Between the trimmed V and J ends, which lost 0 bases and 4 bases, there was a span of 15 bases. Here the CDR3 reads CASSQEPDSDAYGYTF. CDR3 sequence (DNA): TGCGCCAGCAGCCAAGAGCCGGACAGTGACGCCTATGGCTACACCTTC.

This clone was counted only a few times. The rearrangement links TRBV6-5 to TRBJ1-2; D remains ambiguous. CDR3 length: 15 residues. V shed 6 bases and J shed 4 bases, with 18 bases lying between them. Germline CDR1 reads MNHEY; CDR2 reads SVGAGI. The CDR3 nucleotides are TGTGCCAGCAGGTATCAGGCTCCTTCCATCTATGGCTACACCTTC. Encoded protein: CASRYQAPSIYGYTF.